The clone carrying this TCR beta chain was detected many times. Its antigen remains unknown. This specimen comes from a study of spatial heterogeneity in lung cancer. Germline V CDR1 and CDR2: SGHTA, FQGTGA. The V end was cut by 3 bases, the J end by 0 bases, with 15 bases between. This CDR3 is built from 17 residues. Study findings and constraints: Ubiquitous and regional expanded TCR counts tracked ubiquitous and regional nonsynonymous mutations, respectively. The number of expanded tumor alpha and beta chains correlated with mutation number.

Time point meaning: sample taken at primary tumor resection. Unsorted samples of tumor, nontumor lung or frozen PBMC had their whole RNA sequenced. A distinct unique molecular identifier was carried by each TCR cDNA molecule. MiXCR, applied by TCRdb to the 5' RACE reads, yields one record per CDR3 protein. The repertoire includes 20,000 to 30,000 distinct CDR3 sequences, 8.8% of them detected once, and around 7.3% sits in the top ten. The sequencing here drew on lung tumor tissue, taken at surgery. The rearrangement links TRBV7-3 to TRBJ2-1; possibly TRBD1 or TRBD2 for D (5 bases each). The clonotype was recovered from a male donor with early-stage non-small cell lung cancer. The CDR3 loop reads CASSLTKGPSSYNEQFF. The CDR3 DNA reads TGTGCCAGCAGCTTGACCAAGGGACCAAGCTCCTACAATGAGCAGTTCTTC.